The 10 T cell receptor beta chains below come from one sample, sequenced in a study of blood T cell repertoires in COVID-19. Produced via immunoSEQ multiplex PCR; TCRdb's table is partial and in-frame only. The data show 110,000 to 150,000 clones, roughly 80% seen once. Sequenced material: peripheral blood. Receptors originate from an older man who had recovered from COVID-19.

The chain carries TRBV6-5 and TRBJ2-5; 13 nucleotides line up with TRBD2. The CDR3 length is 16 residues. Germline V gives CDR1 MNHEY, CDR2 SVGAGI. Unmatched junction bases numbered 4, after V lost 2 bases and J lost 4 bases. CDR3 sequence (DNA): TGTGCCAGCAGTTACCGGACTAGCGGGAGTCGAGAGACCCAGTACTTC. It encodes CASSYRTSGSRETQYF.

The rearrangement joins TRBV6-5 to TRBJ1-1; weak D call: TRBD1 (6 bases). The CDR3 runs 13 residues. Germline V gives CDR1 MNHEY, CDR2 SVGAGI. The ends were cut back, 7 bases at V and 8 bases at J, with 17 bases in the middle. The CDR3 nucleotides are TGTGCCAGCACCCTATCAGAGGGGGTAGAAGCTTTCTTT. The encoded protein is CASTLSEGVEAFF.

V and J are TRBV28 and TRBJ1-5; D perhaps matches TRBD1 (6 bases). The CDR3 consists of 21 residues. V lost 3 bases and J lost 3, with 30 bases in between. The V gene's germline CDR1 is MDHEN and CDR2 SYDVKM. In DNA, the CDR3 is TGTGCCAGCAGTTTCGGGGTGTATGGGGGCGCGGGGGTCTTTGACAATCAGCCCCAGCATTTT. Its translation is CASSFGVYGGAGVFDNQPQHF.

Concerning this clone: The sample carries other DNA sequences with the same CDR3. This chain uses TRBV20-1 with TRBJ1-1; no firm D call. Germline V lookup: CDR1 DFQATT, CDR2 SNEGSKA (reference sequence). V shed 2 bases and J shed 3 bases, with 4 bases lying between them. The CDR3 length is 11 residues. The CDR3 region has the DNA TGCAGTGCTAGACGTGACACTGAAGCTTTCTTT. It specifies CSARRDTEAFF.

This rearrangement joins TRBV27 to TRBJ2-3, with 14 bases lining up with TRBD2. The germline V gene encodes CDR1 MNHEY and CDR2 SMNVEV (reference sequence). Trimming took 6 bases from V and 6 from J; bases not matched to a gene: 5. The CDR3 loop spans 15 amino acids. The CDR3 is CASRPGLAGEDTQYF. The CDR3 DNA reads TGTGCCAGCAGACCGGGACTAGCGGGAGAGGATACGCAGTATTTT.

The genes are TRBV6-5 and TRBJ1-3; 8 bases are a match to TRBD1. V dropped 1 base and J dropped 3; count of bases not matched to a gene: 5. Germline assignment: CDR1 MNHEY and CDR2 SVGAGI. The CDR3 runs to 16 residues. This CDR3 is CASSYYPRGLGNTIYF. The CDR3 bases are TGTGCCAGCAGTTACTACCCCAGGGGGCTTGGAAACACCATATATTTT.

A single count supports this clone. The chain employs TRBV29-1 and TRBJ2-7; 10 positions match TRBD2. CDR1 and CDR2 (germline): SQVTM, ANQGSEA. The length of the CDR3 is 15 residues. Trimming cost V 5 bases and J 0 bases; bases outside gene matches: 7. The CDR3 is CSVRRGTSDSYEQYF. For the CDR3, the DNA is TGCAGCGTTAGGCGGGGGACTAGCGACTCCTACGAGCAGTACTTC.

The J gene is TRBJ2-7, the V gene TRBV4-3, with 10 bases aligning to TRBD2. There are 17 residues in the CDR3. The germline V gene has CDR1 LGHNA and CDR2 YSLEER. The trim removed 0 bases at V and 6 bases at J, leaving 11 bases unmatched. The CDR3 DNA is TGCGCCAGCAGCCAAGATTTGGCTAGCGGGAGACTCTCCGAGCAGTACTTC. Protein sequence: CASSQDLASGRLSEQYF.

The chain has TRBV7-6 and TRBJ2-7, with 7 bases lining up with TRBD1. Germline loops: CDR1 SGHVS, CDR2 FNYEAQ. The length of the CDR3 is 15 residues. V shed 1 base and J 2 bases; nucleotides not matched to a gene: 5. CDR3 nucleotides: TGTGCCAGCAGCTTAGGGACTGGACAGGCCTACGAGCAGTACTTC. Its translation: CASSLGTGQAYEQYF.

This chain connects TRBV27 to TRBJ2-1; 11 nucleotides match TRBD1. This CDR3 region has 15 residues. Germline V gene sequence: CDR1 MNHEY, CDR2 SMNVEV (reference sequence). The V gene end was trimmed by 8 bases and the J gene end by 6 bases; junction bases not matched to a gene: 9. CDR3 loop: CASALWGTGGNEQFF. The CDR3 coding sequence is TGTGCCAGCGCGCTTTGGGGGACAGGGGGCAATGAGCAGTTCTTC.